This T cell receptor beta chain was profiled in a study of blood T cell repertoires in COVID-19. The wider study: The United States, Italy and Spain supplied acute and convalescent COVID-19 samples. PBMCs, B-cell-depleted T cells, or T cells were the source of the cDNA or gDNA that made up the material.

The V and J ends lost 1 base and 6 bases respectively, with 6 bases between them. The CDR3 has 12 residues. The V gene's germline CDR1 is LNHDA and CDR2 SQIVND (reference sequence). In the original processing: Estimation of nucleated cell counts was performed using reference gene primer amplification. Only in-frame clones appear in the TCRdb table, and some are missing; sequencing was by immunoSEQ multiplex PCR. The DNA was the basis for D and trimming; V, J and clone size are from that table. Of under 300,000 clones in the sample, approximately 90% are singletons; the top ten hold under 2.5%. The genes are TRBV19 and TRBJ1-2; D is ambiguous. The sequencing input was peripheral blood. The sequence was collected from a woman aged 40 to 50 who had recovered from COVID-19. Here the CDR3 DNA reads TGTGCCAGTAGTATAGTCTCCCATGGCTACACCTTC. Translation: CASSIVSHGYTF.